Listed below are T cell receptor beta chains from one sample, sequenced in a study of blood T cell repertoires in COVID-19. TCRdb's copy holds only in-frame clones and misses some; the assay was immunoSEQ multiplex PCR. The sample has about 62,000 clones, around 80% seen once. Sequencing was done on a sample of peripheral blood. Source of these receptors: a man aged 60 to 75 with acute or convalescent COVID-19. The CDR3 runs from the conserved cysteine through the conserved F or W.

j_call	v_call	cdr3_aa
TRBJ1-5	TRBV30	CAWSLGGAHQPQHF
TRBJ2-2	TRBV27	CASSYRAGGTGELFF
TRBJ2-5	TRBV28	CASSSRTKRGAQETQYF
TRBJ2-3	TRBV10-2	CASLRAGGIDTQYF
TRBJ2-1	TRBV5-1	CASSSRGGSYNEQFF
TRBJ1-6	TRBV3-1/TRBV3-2	CASSQVPFTMLHF
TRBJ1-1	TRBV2	CASSEGYGEAFF
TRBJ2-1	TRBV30	CAWSEGGASNEQFF
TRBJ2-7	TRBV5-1	CASSLVTSVEQYF
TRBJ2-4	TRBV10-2	CASSDGGTVYF
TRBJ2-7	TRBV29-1	CSVEPQGGEQYF
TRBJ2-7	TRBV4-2	CASSQGVGGSFPYEQYF
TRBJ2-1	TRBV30	CAWLTGTGVGEQFF
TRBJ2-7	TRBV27	CASRSRDRVYPEQYF
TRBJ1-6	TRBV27	CASSFGEGSYNSPLHF
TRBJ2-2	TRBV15	CATSRDSGRAGELFF
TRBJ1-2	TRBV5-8	CASSLVSSGGYYGYTF
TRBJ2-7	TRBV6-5	CASGAGGSYEQYF
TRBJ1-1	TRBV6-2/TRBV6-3	CASSYSRGPGTEAFF
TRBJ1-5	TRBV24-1	CATSDSGQMPHSPQHF
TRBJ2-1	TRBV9	CASSVWGERSSYNEQFF
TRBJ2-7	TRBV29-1	CSVEGLAGAGEQYF
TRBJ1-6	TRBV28	CASSPPGRGSSYNSPLHF
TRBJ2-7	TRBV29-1	CSVVTSVRPYEQYF
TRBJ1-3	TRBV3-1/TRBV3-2	CASRQTGERNTIYF
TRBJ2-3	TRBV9	CASSVGTRDSFEADTQYF
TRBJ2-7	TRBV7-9	CASSFSSEQYF
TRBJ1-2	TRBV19	CASSMSGIDYGYTF
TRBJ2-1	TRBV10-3	CAISDALTSGRVSYNEQFF
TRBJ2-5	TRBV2	CASSEGRETQYF
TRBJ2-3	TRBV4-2	CASSQGTSGSTDTQYF
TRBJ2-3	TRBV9	CASSVGISGSTDTQYF
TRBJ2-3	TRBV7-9	CASSDGLNTDTQYF
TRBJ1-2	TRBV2	CASSEALRRDGYTF
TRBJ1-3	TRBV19	CASKSSGGPSGNTIYF
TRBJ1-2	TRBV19	CASSIPRQGAYGYTF
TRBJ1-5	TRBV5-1	CASSLTGDPPQPQHF
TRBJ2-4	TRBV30	CAWSAAGGQAIQYF
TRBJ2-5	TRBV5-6	CASSSTSGPETQYF
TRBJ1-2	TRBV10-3	CAISGDRAFGYTF
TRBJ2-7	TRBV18	CASSPGRGQVYEQYF
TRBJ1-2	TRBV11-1	CASSRRQAHTNYGYTF